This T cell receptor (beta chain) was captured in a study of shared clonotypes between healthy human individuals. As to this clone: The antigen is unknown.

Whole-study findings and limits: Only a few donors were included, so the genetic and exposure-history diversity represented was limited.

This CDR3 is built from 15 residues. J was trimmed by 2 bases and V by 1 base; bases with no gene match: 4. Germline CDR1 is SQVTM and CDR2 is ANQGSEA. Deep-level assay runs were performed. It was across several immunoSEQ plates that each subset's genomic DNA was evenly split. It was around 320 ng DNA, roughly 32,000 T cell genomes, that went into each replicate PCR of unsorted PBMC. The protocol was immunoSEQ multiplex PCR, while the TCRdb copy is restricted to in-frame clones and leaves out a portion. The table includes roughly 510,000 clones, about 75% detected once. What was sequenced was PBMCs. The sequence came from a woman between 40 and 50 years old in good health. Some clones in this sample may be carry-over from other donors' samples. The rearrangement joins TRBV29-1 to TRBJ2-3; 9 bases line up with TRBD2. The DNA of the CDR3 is TGCAGCGTTGAAGGTGTAGCGGGAGCCACAGATACGCAGTATTTT. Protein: CSVEGVAGATDTQYF.